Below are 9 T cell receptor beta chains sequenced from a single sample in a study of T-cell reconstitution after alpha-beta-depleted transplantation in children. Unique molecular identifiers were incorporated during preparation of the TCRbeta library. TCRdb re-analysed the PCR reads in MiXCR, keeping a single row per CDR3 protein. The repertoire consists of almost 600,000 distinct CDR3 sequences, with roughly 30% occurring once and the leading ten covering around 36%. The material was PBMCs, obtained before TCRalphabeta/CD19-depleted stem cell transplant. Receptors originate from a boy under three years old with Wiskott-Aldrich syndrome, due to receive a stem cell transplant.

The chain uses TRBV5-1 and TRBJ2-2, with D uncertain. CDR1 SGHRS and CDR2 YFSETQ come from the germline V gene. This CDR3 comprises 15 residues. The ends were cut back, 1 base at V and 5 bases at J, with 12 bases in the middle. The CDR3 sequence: CASSLFWSLTGELFF. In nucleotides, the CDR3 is TGCGCCAGCAGCTTGTTCTGGTCTTTGACCGGGGAGCTGTTTTTT. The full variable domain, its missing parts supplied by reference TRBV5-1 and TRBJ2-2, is KAGVTQTPRYLIKTRGQQVTLSCSPISGHRSVSWYQQTPGQGLQFLFEYFSETQRNKGNFPGRFSGRQFSNSRSEMNVSTLELGDSALYLCASSLFWSLTGELFFGEGSRLTVL.

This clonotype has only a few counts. CDR3 protein: CASSQAYRLNTGELFF. The CDR3 nucleotides are TGTGCCAGCAGCCAAGCATACCGGCTGAACACCGGGGAGCTGTTTTTT. This sequence joins TRBV4-2 and TRBJ2-2; D remains unclear. The germline V gene has CDR1 LGHNA and CDR2 YNFKEQ. The CDR3 consists of 16 residues. The V and J ends lost 1 base and 1 base respectively, with 10 bases between them.

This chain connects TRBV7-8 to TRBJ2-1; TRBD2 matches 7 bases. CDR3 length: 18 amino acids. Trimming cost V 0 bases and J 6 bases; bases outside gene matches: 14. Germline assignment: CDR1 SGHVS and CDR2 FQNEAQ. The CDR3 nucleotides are TGTGCCAGCAGCTTAGCCTTTTGGGCGGGAGTGAAAAGCAATGAGCAGTTCTTC. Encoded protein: CASSLAFWAGVKSNEQFF. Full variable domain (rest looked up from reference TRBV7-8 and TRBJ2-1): GAGVSQSPRYKVAKRGQDVALRCDPISGHVSLFWYQQALGQGPEFLTYFQNEAQLDKSGLPSDRFFAERPEGSVSTLKIQRTQQEDSAVYLCASSLAFWAGVKSNEQFFGPGTRLTVL.

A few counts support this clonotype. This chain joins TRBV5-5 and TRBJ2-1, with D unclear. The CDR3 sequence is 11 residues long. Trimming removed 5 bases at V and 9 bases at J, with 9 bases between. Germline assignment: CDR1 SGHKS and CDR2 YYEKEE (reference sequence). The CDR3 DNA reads TGTGCCAGCAGAGCAGATGGTGAGCAGTTCTTC. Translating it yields CASRADGEQFF.

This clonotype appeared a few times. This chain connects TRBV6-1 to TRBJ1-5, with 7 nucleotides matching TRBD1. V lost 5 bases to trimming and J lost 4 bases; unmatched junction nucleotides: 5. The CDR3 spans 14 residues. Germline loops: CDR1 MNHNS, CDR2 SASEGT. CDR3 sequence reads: CASSRGGSNQPQHF. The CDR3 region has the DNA TGTGCCAGCAGTAGAGGGGGCTCAAATCAGCCCCAGCATTTT.

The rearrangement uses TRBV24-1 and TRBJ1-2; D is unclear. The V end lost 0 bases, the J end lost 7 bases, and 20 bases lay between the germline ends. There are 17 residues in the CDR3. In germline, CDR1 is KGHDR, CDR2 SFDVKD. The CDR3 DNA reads TGTGCCACCAGTGATTTGTCTTCTGTTCACGCAGGTGGTGGCTACACCTTC. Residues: CATSDLSSVHAGGGYTF.

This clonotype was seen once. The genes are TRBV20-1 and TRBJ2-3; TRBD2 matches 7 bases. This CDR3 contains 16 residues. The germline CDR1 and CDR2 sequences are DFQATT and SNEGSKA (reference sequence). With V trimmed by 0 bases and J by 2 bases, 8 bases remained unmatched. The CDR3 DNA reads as TGCAGTGCTAGAGATCTCGCGGGAGCCCTCACAGATACGCAGTATTTT. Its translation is CSARDLAGALTDTQYF.

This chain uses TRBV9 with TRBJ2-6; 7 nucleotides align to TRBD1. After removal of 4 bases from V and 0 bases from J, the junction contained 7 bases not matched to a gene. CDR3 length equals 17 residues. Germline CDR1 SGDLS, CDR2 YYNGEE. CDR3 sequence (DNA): TGTGCCAGCAGCCCGGGACAGTGGAACTCTGGGGCCAACGTCCTGACTTTC. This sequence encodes CASSPGQWNSGANVLTF. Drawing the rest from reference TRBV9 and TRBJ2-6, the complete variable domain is DSGVTQTPKHLITATGQRVTLRCSPRSGDLSVYWYQQSLDQGLQFLIQYYNGEERAKGNILERFSAQQFPDLHSELNLSSLELGDSALYFCASSPGQWNSGANVLTFGAGSRLTVL.

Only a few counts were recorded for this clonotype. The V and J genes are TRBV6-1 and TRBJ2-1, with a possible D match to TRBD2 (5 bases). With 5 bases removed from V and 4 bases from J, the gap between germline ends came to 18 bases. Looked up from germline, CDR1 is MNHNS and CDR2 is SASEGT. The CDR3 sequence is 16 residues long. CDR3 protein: CASSTTSGPSYNEQFF. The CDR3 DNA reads TGTGCCAGCAGTACCACCAGCGGACCTTCTTACAATGAGCAGTTCTTC.